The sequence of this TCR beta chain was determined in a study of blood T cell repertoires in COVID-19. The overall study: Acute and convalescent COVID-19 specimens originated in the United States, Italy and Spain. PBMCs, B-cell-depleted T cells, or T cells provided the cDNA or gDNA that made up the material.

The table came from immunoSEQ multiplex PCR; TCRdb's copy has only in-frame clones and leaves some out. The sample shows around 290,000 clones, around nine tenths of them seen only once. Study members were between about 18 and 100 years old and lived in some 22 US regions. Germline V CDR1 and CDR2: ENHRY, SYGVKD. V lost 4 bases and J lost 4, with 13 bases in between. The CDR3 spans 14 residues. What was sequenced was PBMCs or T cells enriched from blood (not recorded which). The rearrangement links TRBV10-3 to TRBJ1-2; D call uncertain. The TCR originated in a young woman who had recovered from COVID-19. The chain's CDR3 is CAISGEQIFYGYTF. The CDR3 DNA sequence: TGTGCCATCAGTGGAGAACAGATTTTCTATGGCTACACCTTC.